Following are 10 T cell receptor beta chains from one sample sequenced in a study of identical twins. TCRdb ran MiXCR on the 5' RACE reads and lists one entry per CDR3 protein. This sample has approximately 700,000 distinct CDR3 sequences; around 5.7% occur once, and the top ten carry roughly 1.8%. Sample: naive T cells sorted from blood. These receptor sequences come from a man aged 18 to 35 in good health.

The J gene is TRBJ2-4, the V gene TRBV15, with 10 positions matching TRBD2. J lost 13 bases, V lost 3 bases, and 18 bases had no gene match. The V gene's germline CDR1 is LNHNV and CDR2 YYDKDF (reference sequence). The CDR3 runs to 17 residues. CDR3 residues: CATSSRFSFSGRPSQYF. CDR3 sequence (DNA): TGTGCCACCAGCAGCAGGTTTTCGTTTAGCGGGAGGCCCTCGCAGTACTTC.

CDR3 amino acids: CASSSADRGGTEAFF. For the CDR3, the DNA is TGTGCCAGCAGTTCCGCGGACAGGGGGGGCACTGAAGCTTTCTTT. The V and J genes are TRBV6-5 and TRBJ1-1; 10 positions match TRBD1. The ends lost 4 bases at V and 4 bases at J; junction bases unmatched: 6. Looked up from germline, CDR1 is MNHEY and CDR2 is SVGAGI. CDR3 length equals 15 residues.

The sample holds a few counts of this clonotype. The genes are TRBV6-5 and TRBJ2-7, with unresolved D. Per germline, CDR1 MNHEY and CDR2 SVGAGI. The CDR3 has 11 residues. Trimming cost V 2 bases and J 6 bases, with 5 bases left between them. The DNA of the CDR3 is TGTGCCAGCAGTTACGACGTCGAGCAGTACTTC. It codes for CASSYDVEQYF.

The chain has TRBV20-1 and TRBJ2-5; possibly TRBD1 for D (6 bases). The germline V gene encodes CDR1 DFQATT and CDR2 SNEGSKA (reference sequence). Between the trimmed V and J ends, which lost 6 bases and 5 bases, there was a span of 13 bases. The CDR3 spans 12 residues. This CDR3 reads CSASSRGETQYF. Here the CDR3 DNA reads TGCAGTGCATCTAGTAGGGGGGAGACCCAGTACTTC.

This clonotype was counted at least ten times. This sequence joins TRBV20-1 and TRBJ2-3; 9 positions agree with TRBD1. V shed 3 bases, J shed 3 bases, and the junction held 10 bases outside the gene matches. Germline V gene sequence: CDR1 DFQATT, CDR2 SNEGSKA (reference sequence). The CDR3 runs 16 residues. The CDR3 DNA sequence: TGCAGTGCTAGGACTGAAGACAGGGGGAGGACAGATACGCAGTATTTT. It translates to CSARTEDRGRTDTQYF.

This clonotype was counted many times. The rearrangement uses TRBV12-3 or TRBV12-4 and TRBJ2-4, with a tentative D call TRBD2 (6 bases). The CDR3 is 16 residues long. V shed 6 bases and J shed 6 bases, with 21 bases lying between them. CDR3 loop: CASSLGGGLLRNIQYF. The CDR3 DNA reads as TGTGCCAGCAGCCTCGGGGGAGGTCTCCTCCGAAACATTCAGTACTTC.

This clonotype occurred a few times. The chain has TRBV11-3 and TRBJ2-3; TRBD2 is a possible D gene (6 bases). Deletions cut 6 bases from V and 4 bases from J, with 14 bases between. CDR1 and CDR2 (germline): SGHNT, YENEEA. The length of the CDR3 is 14 residues. The CDR3 nucleotides read TGTGCCAGCAGGGAGGGGTTCATCGCAGATACGCAGTATTTT. It specifies CASREGFIADTQYF.

In this sample, this clonotype turned up many times. The rearrangement joins TRBV5-5 to TRBJ2-7; D call uncertain. This CDR3 has 11 residues. Germline-derived CDR1 and CDR2 are SGHKS and YYEKEE (reference sequence). V lost 6 bases and J lost 3, with 7 bases in between. The CDR3 DNA follows: TGTGCCAGCACCCCAGGCTACGAGCAGTACTTC. Translated, it gives CASTPGYEQYF.

V and J are TRBV15 and TRBJ2-3; 13 bases align to TRBD2. V lost 4 bases, J lost 1 base, and 8 bases stayed unmatched. The CDR3 loop spans 18 amino acids. Germline CDR1 and CDR2: LNHNV and YYDKDF (reference sequence). The CDR3 DNA follows: TGTGCCACCAGCAAAGGACTAGCGGGAGCTATAGGCACAGATACGCAGTATTTT. Amino acid sequence: CATSKGLAGAIGTDTQYF.

The rearrangement joins TRBV12-3 or TRBV12-4 to TRBJ1-1, with D possibly matching TRBD1 (6 bases). The CDR3 has 15 residues. V was shortened by 7 bases and J by 0 bases, with 15 bases between the two germline ends. CDR3 region: CASTLKGHLNTEAFF. The CDR3 DNA is TGTGCCAGCACCCTAAAGGGACACCTGAACACTGAAGCTTTCTTT.